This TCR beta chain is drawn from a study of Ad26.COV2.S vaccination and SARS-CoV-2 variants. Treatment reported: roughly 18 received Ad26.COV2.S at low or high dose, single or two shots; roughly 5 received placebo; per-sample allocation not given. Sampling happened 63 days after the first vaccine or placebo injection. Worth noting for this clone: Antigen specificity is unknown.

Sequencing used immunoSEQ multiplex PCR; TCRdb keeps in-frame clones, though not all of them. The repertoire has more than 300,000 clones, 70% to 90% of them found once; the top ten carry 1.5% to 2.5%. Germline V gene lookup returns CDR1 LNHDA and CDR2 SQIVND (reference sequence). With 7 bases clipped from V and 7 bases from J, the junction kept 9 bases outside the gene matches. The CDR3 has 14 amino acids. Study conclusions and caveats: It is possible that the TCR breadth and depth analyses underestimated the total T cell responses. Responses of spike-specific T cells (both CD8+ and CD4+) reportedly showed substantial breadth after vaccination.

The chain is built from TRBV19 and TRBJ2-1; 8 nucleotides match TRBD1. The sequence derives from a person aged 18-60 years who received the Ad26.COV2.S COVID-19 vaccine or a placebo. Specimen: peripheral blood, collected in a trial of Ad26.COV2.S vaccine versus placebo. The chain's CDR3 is CASKPMRQGNEQFF. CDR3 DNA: TGTGCCAGTAAGCCCATGCGACAGGGGAATGAGCAGTTCTTC. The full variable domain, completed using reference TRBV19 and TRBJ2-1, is DGGITQSPKYLFRKEGQNVTLSCEQNLNHDAMYWYRQDPGQGLRLIYYSQIVNDFQKGDIAEGYSVSREKKESFPLTVTSAQKNPTAFYLCASKPMRQGNEQFFGPGTRLTVL.